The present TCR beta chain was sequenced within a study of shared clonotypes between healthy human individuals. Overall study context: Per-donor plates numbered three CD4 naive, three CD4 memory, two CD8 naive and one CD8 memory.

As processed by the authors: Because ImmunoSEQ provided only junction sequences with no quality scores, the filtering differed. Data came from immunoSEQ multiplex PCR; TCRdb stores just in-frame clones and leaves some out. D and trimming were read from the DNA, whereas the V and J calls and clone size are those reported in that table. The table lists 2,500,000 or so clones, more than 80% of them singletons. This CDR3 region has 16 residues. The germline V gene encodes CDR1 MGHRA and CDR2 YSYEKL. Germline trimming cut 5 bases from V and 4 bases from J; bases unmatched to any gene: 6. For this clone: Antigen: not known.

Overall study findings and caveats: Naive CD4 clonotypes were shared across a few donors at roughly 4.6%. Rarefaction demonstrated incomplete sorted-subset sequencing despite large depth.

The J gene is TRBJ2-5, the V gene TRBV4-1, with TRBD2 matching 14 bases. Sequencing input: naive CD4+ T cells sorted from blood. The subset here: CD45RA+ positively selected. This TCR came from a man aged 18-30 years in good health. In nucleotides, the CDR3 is TGCGCCAGCAGCTACGCCGGGACTAGCGGGGGAGAGACCCAGTACTTC. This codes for CASSYAGTSGGETQYF.